One and the same sample provided the 19 T cell receptor beta chains below, sequenced in a study of shared clonotypes between healthy human individuals (TCRdb year 2020). CD8 naive samples were CD45RO-negative cells positively selected for CCR7, giving a CD45RA+CCR7+ population that excluded TemRA cells. Receptor amplification or capture employed the immunoSEQ multiplex PCR assay. TCRdb retrieved this table from immuneACCESS and kept in-frame rearrangements only. Not all clones are present; in checked studies, unresolved V genes account for under half, and no reason is known for the remainder. The sample data list about 590,000 clones, and 95% to 96% of these were observed just once. Roughly 0.1% of the sample is taken by the ten largest. Material: naive CD8+ T cells sorted from blood. This specimen's cell subset or site label, per the study, means: CD45RA+CCR7+. All receptors come from a woman in her 30s in good health.

This sequence joins TRBV28 and TRBJ1-2, with TRBD1 matching 7 bases. Trimming at V came to 3 bases and at J to 4 bases, leaving 5 bases not matched to a gene. The CDR3 loop spans 14 amino acids. Germline V lookup: CDR1 MDHEN, CDR2 SYDVKM. For the CDR3, the DNA is TGTGCCAGCAGTTTCAGGGGGACCGGCTATGGCTACACCTTC. It yields the protein CASSFRGTGYGYTF.

J is TRBJ2-6 and V is TRBV7-8, with TRBD1 matching 7 bases. Germline values: CDR1 SGHVS, CDR2 FQNEAQ. Trimming cost V 5 bases and J 2 bases; bases outside gene matches: 9. The CDR3 is 17 residues long. The DNA for the CDR3 is TGTGCCAGCAGCCTAACACAACAGGGGACTGGGGCCAACGTCCTGACTTTC. Encoded protein: CASSLTQQGTGANVLTF. Filled out from reference TRBV7-8 and TRBJ2-6, the complete variable domain reads GAGVSQSPRYKVAKRGQDVALRCDPISGHVSLFWYQQALGQGPEFLTYFQNEAQLDKSGLPSDRFFAERPEGSVSTLKIQRTQQEDSAVYLCASSLTQQGTGANVLTFGAGSRLTVL.

The chain combines TRBV7-9 with TRBJ2-1; the D gene is possibly TRBD1 (5 bases). V lost 5 bases, J lost 1 base, and 24 bases lay in between. Germline values: CDR1 SEHNR, CDR2 FQNEAQ (reference sequence). The CDR3 spans 19 residues. CDR3 residues: CASSKWGRGSPSSYNEQFF. CDR3 DNA: TGTGCCAGCAGCAAATGGGGAAGGGGATCCCCCTCTTCCTACAATGAGCAGTTCTTC.

The gene calls are TRBV4-1 and TRBJ2-5, with TRBD2 matching 7 bases. The DNA end lines up better with TRBJ2-7; the J call may be wrong. The germline V gene has CDR1 MGHRA and CDR2 YSYEKL. The CDR3 totals 16 residues. The CDR3 region has the DNA TGCGCCAGCAGCCAATCCGCGGAGCGGGGCAGCTACGAGCAGTACTTC. Amino acids: CASSQSAERGSYEQYF.

The chain combines TRBV10-1 with TRBJ2-1, with 9 bases matching TRBD2. This CDR3 has 14 amino acids. The germline V gene encodes CDR1 WNHNN and CDR2 SYGVQD (reference sequence). J gave up 7 bases and V 2 bases, and 3 bases lay outside the gene matches. As DNA, the CDR3 is TGCGCCAGCAGTGAGACTAGCGGGCGGAATGAGCAGTTCTTC. As protein: CASSETSGRNEQFF.

The chain carries TRBV28 and TRBJ2-1, with TRBD2 matching 13 bases. Germline V lookup: CDR1 MDHEN, CDR2 SYDVKM. Trimming removed 5 bases from V and 5 bases from J; junction bases left unmatched: 18. The CDR3 is 20 residues long. The CDR3 DNA reads as TGTGCCAGCAGTCGGGGGGTTGGGACATCTGGACTAGCGGGAGACAATGAGCAGTTCTTC. This translates into CASSRGVGTSGLAGDNEQFF.

The chain joins TRBV7-9 to TRBJ1-1; D gene ambiguous. This CDR3 spans 14 amino acids. Germline V CDR1 and CDR2: SEHNR, FQNEAQ (reference sequence). The V end was cut by 2 bases, the J end by 1 base, with 8 bases between. CDR3: CASSLIGENTEAFF. The CDR3, as DNA: TGTGCCAGCAGCTTAATTGGCGAGAACACTGAAGCTTTCTTT.

This clone has just a few counts. The chain joins TRBV9 to TRBJ2-7; D not certain. The CDR3 has 12 amino acids. Germline loops: CDR1 SGDLS, CDR2 YYNGEE. The germline V and J ends were trimmed by 3 bases and 8 bases, with 12 bases remaining between them. The CDR3 reads CASSDDGVQQYF. For the CDR3, the DNA is TGTGCCAGCAGCGATGATGGGGTACAGCAGTACTTC.

With regard to this clone: One end of the junction varies from germline; a read error may be responsible. The same CDR3 is also encoded by other DNA sequences in this sample. The chain joins TRBV7-9 to TRBJ2-7; D call uncertain. The CDR3 is 12 residues long. Germline V gene lookup returns CDR1 SEHNR and CDR2 FQNEAQ (reference sequence). The chain's CDR3 is CASSLWDDEQYF. The DNA of the CDR3 is TGTGCTAGCAGCTTATGGGATGACGAGCAGTACTTC.

The gene calls are TRBV18 and TRBJ2-5; 7 bases are a match to TRBD2. V dropped 5 bases and J dropped 5; count of bases not matched to a gene: 11. The CDR3 is 15 amino acids. Germline-derived CDR1 and CDR2 are KGHSH and LQKENI. The CDR3 sequence is CASSALAGRGETQYF. CDR3 bases: TGTGCCAGCTCAGCCTTAGCGGGTCGAGGGGAGACCCAGTACTTC.

The chain is built from TRBV27 and TRBJ1-4, with D possibly TRBD1 on 5 matching bases. CDR1 and CDR2 from the germline V gene are MNHEY and SMNVEV (reference sequence). The V end lost 5 bases, the J end lost 8 bases, and 15 bases lay between the germline ends. This CDR3 has 14 amino acids. In DNA form, the CDR3 reads TGTGCCAGCAGTAGGGAGGCGAGGGACGAAAAACTGTTTTTT. Translated: CASSREARDEKLFF.

The chain joins TRBV5-8 to TRBJ2-1, with D perhaps matching TRBD2 (5 bases). The V gene lost 4 bases and the J gene lost 7 bases, with 9 bases spanning the gap. Germline lookup yields CDR1 SGHTS and CDR2 YDEGEE. The CDR3 length is 12 residues. The DNA of the CDR3 is TGTGCCAGCAGCCTAACGGGGAATGAGCAGTTCTTC. Protein product: CASSLTGNEQFF. Filled out from reference TRBV5-8 and TRBJ2-1, the complete variable domain reads EAGVTQSPTHLIKTRGQQATLRCSPISGHTSVYWYQQALGLGLQFLLWYDEGEERNRGNFPPRFSGRQFPNYSSELNVNALELEDSALYLCASSLTGNEQFFGPGTRLTVL.

This clone has only one observation. The V call is TRBV21-1, the J call TRBJ2-7; the tabulated D call, TRBD2, remains unverified against the DNA. TRBV21-1 is labeled a pseudogene. There are 18 residues in the CDR3. CDR3 sequence (DNA): TGTGCCAGCAATCCTCAGGGCACCGGGACTAGCGGGCCCTACGAGCAGTACTTC. This gives the protein CASNPQGTGTSGPYEQYF.

The chain combines TRBV4-1 with TRBJ2-1, with D perhaps being TRBD1 or TRBD2 (5 bases each). Germline V gene data show CDR1 as MGHRA and CDR2 as YSYEKL. This CDR3 region has 14 residues. V was trimmed by 3 bases and J by 8 bases, leaving 14 bases between them. CDR3 amino acids: CASSHALAQDEQFF. The CDR3 coding sequence is TGCGCCAGCAGCCACGCGCTAGCACAGGATGAGCAGTTCTTC.

CDR3 amino acids: CASSFDRRYSNQPQHF. The CDR3 DNA follows: TGTGCCAGCAGTTTCGACAGGAGGTATAGCAATCAGCCCCAGCATTTT. The chain is built from TRBV28 and TRBJ1-5, with a possible D match to TRBD1 (6 bases). V lost 3 bases, J lost 0 bases, and 12 bases lay in between. There are 16 residues in the CDR3. CDR1 MDHEN and CDR2 SYDVKM come from the germline V gene.

The chain carries TRBV7-6 and TRBJ1-4; D might be TRBD1 (5 bases). V was cut by 1 base and J by 5 bases, with 5 bases left in between. The length of the CDR3 is 13 residues. Germline CDR1 reads SGHVS; CDR2 reads FNYEAQ. The CDR3 DNA is TGTGCCAGCAGCTTAGACAGGAATGAAAAACTGTTTTTT. Protein sequence: CASSLDRNEKLFF.

The genes are TRBV5-1 and TRBJ1-1; TRBD1 might be the D (6 bases). In germline, CDR1 is SGHRS, CDR2 YFSETQ. This CDR3 is built from 13 residues. The germline V and J ends were trimmed by 6 bases and 6 bases, with 15 bases remaining between them. The CDR3 region has the DNA TGCGCCAGCACCACTCGGGGGGGCCCTGAAGCTTTCTTT. It specifies CASTTRGGPEAFF.

V usage is TRBV27 and J usage is TRBJ2-7; D remains unclear. Germline values: CDR1 MNHEY, CDR2 SMNVEV (reference sequence). The CDR3 contains 12 residues. V shed 1 base and J shed 5 bases, with 6 bases lying between them. The chain's CDR3 is CASSLYGDEQYF. The CDR3 bases are TGTGCCAGCAGTTTATATGGGGACGAGCAGTACTTC.

The V and J genes are TRBV7-9 and TRBJ2-1; 11 bases are shared with TRBD2. The germline gives CDR1 SEHNR, CDR2 FQNEAQ (reference sequence). The CDR3 consists of 16 residues. The trim removed 5 bases at V and 8 bases at J, leaving 11 bases unmatched. The CDR3 DNA reads as TGTGCCAGCAGCCAAACACTAGCGGGAGTTCAGGATGAGCAGTTCTTC. It yields the protein CASSQTLAGVQDEQFF.